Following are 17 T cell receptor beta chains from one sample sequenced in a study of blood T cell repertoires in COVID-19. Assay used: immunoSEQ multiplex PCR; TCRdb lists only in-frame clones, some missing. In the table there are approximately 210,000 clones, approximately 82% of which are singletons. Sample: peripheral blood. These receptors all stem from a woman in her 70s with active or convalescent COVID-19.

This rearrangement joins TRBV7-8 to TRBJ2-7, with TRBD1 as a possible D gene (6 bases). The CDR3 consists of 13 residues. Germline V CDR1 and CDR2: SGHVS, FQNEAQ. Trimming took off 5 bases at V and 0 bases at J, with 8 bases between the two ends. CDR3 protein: CASSTGFSYEQYF. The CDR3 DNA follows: TGTGCCAGCAGCACAGGGTTCTCCTACGAGCAGTACTTC.

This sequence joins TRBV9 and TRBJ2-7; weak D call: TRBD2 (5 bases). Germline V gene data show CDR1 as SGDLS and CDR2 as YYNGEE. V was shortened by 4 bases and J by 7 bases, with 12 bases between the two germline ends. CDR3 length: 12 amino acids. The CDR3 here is CASSPRSGEQYF. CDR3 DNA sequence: TGTGCCAGCAGCCCTAGGTCGGGGGAGCAGTACTTC.

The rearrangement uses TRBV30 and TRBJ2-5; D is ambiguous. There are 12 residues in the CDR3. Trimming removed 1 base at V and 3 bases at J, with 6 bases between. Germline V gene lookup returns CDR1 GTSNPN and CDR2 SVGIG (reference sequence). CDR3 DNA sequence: TGTGCCTGGAGTGCCTTAGAAGAGACCCAGTACTTC. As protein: CAWSALEETQYF.

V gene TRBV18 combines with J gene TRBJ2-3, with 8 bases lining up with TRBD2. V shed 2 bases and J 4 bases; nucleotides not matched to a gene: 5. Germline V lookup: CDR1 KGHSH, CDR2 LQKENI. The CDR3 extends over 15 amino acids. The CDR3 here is CASSPTSGGADTQYF. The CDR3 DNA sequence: TGTGCCAGCTCACCAACGTCGGGGGGGGCAGATACGCAGTATTTT. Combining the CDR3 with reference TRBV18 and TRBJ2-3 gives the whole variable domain NAGVMQNPRHLVRRRGQEARLRCSPMKGHSHVYWYRQLPEEGLKFMVYLQKENIIDESGMPKERFSAEFPKEGPSILRIQQVVRGDSAAYFCASSPTSGGADTQYFGPGTRLTVL.

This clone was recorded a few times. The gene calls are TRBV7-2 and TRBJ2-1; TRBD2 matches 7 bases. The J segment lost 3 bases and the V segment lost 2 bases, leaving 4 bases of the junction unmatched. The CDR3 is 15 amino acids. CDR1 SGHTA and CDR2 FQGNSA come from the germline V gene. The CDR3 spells CASSLFRTSYNEQFF. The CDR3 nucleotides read TGTGCCAGCAGCTTATTCAGGACTAGCTACAATGAGCAGTTCTTC.

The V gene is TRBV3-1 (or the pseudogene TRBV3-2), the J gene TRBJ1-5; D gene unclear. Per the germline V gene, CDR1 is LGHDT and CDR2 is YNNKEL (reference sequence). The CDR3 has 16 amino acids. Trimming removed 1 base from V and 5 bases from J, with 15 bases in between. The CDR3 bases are TGTGCCAGCAGCCAAGCCGGAGAAATGGAAGATCAGCCCCAGCATTTT. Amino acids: CASSQAGEMEDQPQHF.

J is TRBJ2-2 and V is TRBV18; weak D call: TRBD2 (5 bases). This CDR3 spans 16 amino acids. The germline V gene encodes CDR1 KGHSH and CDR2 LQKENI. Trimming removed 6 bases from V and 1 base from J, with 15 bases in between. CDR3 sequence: CASSNQRAGNTGELFF. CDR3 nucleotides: TGTGCCAGCTCGAACCAGAGGGCCGGGAACACCGGGGAGCTGTTTTTT.

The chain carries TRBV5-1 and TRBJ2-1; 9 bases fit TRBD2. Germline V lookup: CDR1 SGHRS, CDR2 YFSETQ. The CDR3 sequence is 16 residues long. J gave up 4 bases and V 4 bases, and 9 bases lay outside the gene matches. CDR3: CASSLDPSGAYNEQFF. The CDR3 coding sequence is TGCGCCAGCAGCCTTGATCCTAGCGGGGCATACAATGAGCAGTTCTTC.

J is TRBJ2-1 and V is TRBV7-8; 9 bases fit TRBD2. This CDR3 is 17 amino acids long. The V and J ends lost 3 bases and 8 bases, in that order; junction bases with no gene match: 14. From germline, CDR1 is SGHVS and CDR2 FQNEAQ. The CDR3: CASSLVAGGHRLDEQFF. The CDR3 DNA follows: TGTGCCAGCAGCTTGGTCGCGGGGGGGCATCGGTTAGATGAGCAGTTCTTC.

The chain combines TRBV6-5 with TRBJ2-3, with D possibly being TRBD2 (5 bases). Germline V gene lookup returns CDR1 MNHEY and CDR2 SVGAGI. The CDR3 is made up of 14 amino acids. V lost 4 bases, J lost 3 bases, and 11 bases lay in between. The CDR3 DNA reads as TGTGCCAGCAGTTGGAGGACCCAGACAGATACGCAGTATTTT. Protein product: CASSWRTQTDTQYF.

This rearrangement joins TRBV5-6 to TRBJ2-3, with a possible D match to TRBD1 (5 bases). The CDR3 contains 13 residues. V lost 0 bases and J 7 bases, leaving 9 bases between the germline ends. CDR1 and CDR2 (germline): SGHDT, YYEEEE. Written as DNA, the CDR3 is TGTGCCAGCAGCTTGGGGGGCAGTAATACGCAGTATTTT. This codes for CASSLGGSNTQYF.

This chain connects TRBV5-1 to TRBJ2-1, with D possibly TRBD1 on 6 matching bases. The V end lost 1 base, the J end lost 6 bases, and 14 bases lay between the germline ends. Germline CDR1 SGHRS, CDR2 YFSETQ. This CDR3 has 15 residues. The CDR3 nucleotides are TGCGCCAGCAGCTTGATTCCAGGGGACGCCAATGAGCAGTTCTTC. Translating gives CASSLIPGDANEQFF.

As DNA, the CDR3 is TGTGCCAGCATCTCCCCCGGGACAGGGGACCACGAGCAGTACTTC. As protein: CASISPGTGDHEQYF. The chain employs TRBV28 and TRBJ2-7, with 10 nucleotides matching TRBD1. Germline V gene sequence: CDR1 MDHEN, CDR2 SYDVKM. This CDR3 contains 15 residues. V trimming: 7 bases; J trimming: 5 bases; junction bases outside the gene matches: 11.

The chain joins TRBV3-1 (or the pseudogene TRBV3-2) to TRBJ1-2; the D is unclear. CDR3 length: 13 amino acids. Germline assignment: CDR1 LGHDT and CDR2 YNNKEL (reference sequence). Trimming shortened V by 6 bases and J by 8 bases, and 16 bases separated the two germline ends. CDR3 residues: CASSPSLQRGYTF. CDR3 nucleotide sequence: TGTGCCAGCAGTCCTTCTCTTCAGCGGGGCTACACCTTC.

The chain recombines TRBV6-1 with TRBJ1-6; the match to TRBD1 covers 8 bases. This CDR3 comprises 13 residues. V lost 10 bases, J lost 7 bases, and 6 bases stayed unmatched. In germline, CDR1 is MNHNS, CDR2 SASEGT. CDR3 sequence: CATRQGTNSPLHF. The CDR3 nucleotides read TGTGCCACTAGACAGGGGACCAATTCACCCCTCCACTTT.

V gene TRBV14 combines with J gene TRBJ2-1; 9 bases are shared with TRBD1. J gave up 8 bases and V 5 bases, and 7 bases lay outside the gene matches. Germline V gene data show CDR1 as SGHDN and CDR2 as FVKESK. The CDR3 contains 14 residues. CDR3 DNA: TGTGCCAGCAGCTTTCGACAGGGGGAAGATGAGCAGTTCTTC. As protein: CASSFRQGEDEQFF.

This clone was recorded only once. CDR3 protein: CATALVVRADTQYF. The DNA of the CDR3 is TGTGCCACCGCACTAGTTGTACGAGCAGATACGCAGTATTTT. This chain uses TRBV2 with TRBJ2-3; tentatively, D is TRBD2 (5 bases). The germline V gene has CDR1 SNHLY and CDR2 FYNNEI. The CDR3 is made up of 14 amino acids. V lost 10 bases, J lost 4 bases, and 18 bases lay in between.